This T cell receptor beta chain is drawn from a study of control samples from healthy donors and cancer patients. Profiled with immunoSEQ multiplex PCR; TCRdb holds only in-frame clones, not every one. Of roughly 100,000 clones in the sample, about 91% were seen once. This clone was seen more than once but under ten times. Sequenced sample: blood. This TCR derives from a woman between 18 and 29 years old in good health.

CDR3 sequence reads: CASSATSGTVYGEAFF. CDR3 coding DNA: TGTGCCAGTAGTGCGACATCCGGGACGGTGTATGGGGAAGCTTTCTTT. The genes are TRBV19 and TRBJ1-1, with D perhaps matching TRBD1 (5 bases). The CDR3 length is 16 residues. From germline, CDR1 is LNHDA and CDR2 SQIVND (reference sequence). V lost 5 bases and J 8 bases, leaving 24 bases between the germline ends.